Below are 9 T cell receptor beta chains sequenced from a single sample in a study of cytomegalovirus exposure and HLA in healthy donors. PCR was performed using 60 Vbeta and 13 Jbeta primers. Some clones are missing from TCRdb's copy, which holds only in-frame ones; the method was immunoSEQ multiplex PCR. The data show 120,000 or so clones, with around three quarters seen just once and around 2.7% held by the top ten. Sequenced material: PBMCs. The receptors stem from a middle-aged woman in good health and CMV-seropositive.

The V gene is TRBV5-1, the J gene TRBJ1-2, with TRBD1 identical over 9 bases. The CDR3 consists of 15 residues. V dropped 0 bases and J dropped 3; count of bases not matched to a gene: 3. Germline values: CDR1 SGHRS, CDR2 YFSETQ. CDR3 region: CASSLGQGGDYGYTF. CDR3 bases: TGCGCCAGCAGCTTGGGACAGGGGGGAGACTATGGCTACACCTTC.

CDR3 in amino acids: CASGLPRTDSYEQYF. The CDR3 coding sequence is TGTGCTAGTGGTTTGCCCAGGACAGATTCCTACGAGCAGTACTTC. V usage is TRBV12-5 and J usage is TRBJ2-7, with a tentative D call TRBD1 (6 bases). Trimming stripped 2 bases from V and 1 base from J, with 12 bases between. Germline CDR1 LGHNT, CDR2 FRNRAP. The CDR3 spans 15 residues.

J is TRBJ2-4 and V is TRBV5-4; 9 nucleotides agree with TRBD2. The J segment lost 1 base and the V segment lost 1 base, leaving 12 bases of the junction unmatched. CDR1 is SGHNT, CDR2 YYREEE, per germline (reference sequence). The CDR3 is made up of 19 amino acids. The DNA of the CDR3 is TGTGCCAGCAGCTTGAATTCGGTAGCGGGAGTGGGGGCCAAAAACATTCAGTACTTC. It translates to CASSLNSVAGVGAKNIQYF. Based on the CDR3 plus reference TRBV5-4 and TRBJ2-4, the full variable domain is ETGVTQSPTHLIKTRGQQVTLRCSSQSGHNTVSWYQQALGQGPQFIFQYYREEENGRGNFPPRFSGLQFPNYSSELNVNALELDDSALYLCASSLNSVAGVGAKNIQYFGAGTRLSVL.

This clone turned up a few times. The V gene is TRBV4-2, the J gene TRBJ2-5; the match to TRBD2 covers 10 bases. Germline V gene sequence: CDR1 LGHNA, CDR2 YNFKEQ. Trimming at V came to 1 base and at J to 5 bases, leaving 7 bases not matched to a gene. The CDR3 has 16 amino acids. The CDR3, as DNA: TGTGCCAGCAGCCAAGTCAGCGGGGGGGCAGAGGAGACCCAGTACTTC. This translates into CASSQVSGGAEETQYF.

The rearrangement links TRBV6-5 to TRBJ1-1; D remains ambiguous. The ends were cut back, 6 bases at V and 1 base at J, with 3 bases in the middle. The length of the CDR3 is 11 residues. CDR1 and CDR2 from the germline V gene are MNHEY and SVGAGI. The CDR3: CASSWNTEAFF. In DNA, the CDR3 is TGTGCCAGCAGCTGGAACACTGAAGCTTTCTTT.

The genes are TRBV27 and TRBJ2-7; 10 bases are a match to TRBD2. The CDR3 runs 14 residues. CDR1 and CDR2 from the germline V gene are MNHEY and SMNVEV (reference sequence). Trimming cost V 4 bases and J 6 bases; bases outside gene matches: 6. Here the CDR3 DNA reads TGTGCCAGCAGTTCTCTAGCGGGAGAGGCCGAGCAGTACTTC. Its translation is CASSSLAGEAEQYF.

The V gene is TRBV21-1, the J gene TRBJ2-7; TRBD2, as called in the table, went unchecked against the DNA. TRBV21-1 is flagged as a pseudogene. This CDR3 is built from 16 residues. The CDR3 region has the DNA TGTGCCAGCAGCAACCCGGGCGGGAGGGAAACCTACGAGCAGTACTTC. Translated: CASSNPGGRETYEQYF.

This clone showed up just a few times. The rearrangement joins TRBV11-2 to TRBJ2-5; TRBD2 matches 9 bases. Near its end, the DNA agrees better with TRBJ2-7, so the J call may be wrong. CDR1 SGHAT and CDR2 FQNNGV come from the germline V gene. The CDR3 spans 14 residues. Here the CDR3 DNA reads TGTGCCAGCAGCTTGCGGGGGGGCTACGACGAGCAGTACTTC. It is translated as CASSLRGGYDEQYF.

This chain connects TRBV7-6 to TRBJ1-5; maybe TRBD1 (5 bases). The CDR3 contains 14 residues. The V gene's germline CDR1 is SGHVS and CDR2 FNYEAQ. V lost 0 bases and J 5 bases, leaving 8 bases between the germline ends. CDR3 protein: CASSLAGEDQPQHF. CDR3 DNA: TGTGCCAGCAGCTTAGCAGGGGAGGATCAGCCCCAGCATTTT.